Listed here is a single TCR beta chain. The clone's antigen remains unknown. Because the receptor is murine, the gene names and germline sequences shown are mouse ones. The observed sequence ends 1 residue before the CDR3 terminus, with the missing tail filled in from the germline J gene. The germline V gene gives CDR1 as NSHNY and CDR2 as SYGAGN. Trimming takes 2 bases off V and 0 bases off J; junction bases not matched to a gene: 1. The CDR3 runs 14 residues from the cysteine to the phenylalanine. The DNA covers only part of the CDR3, 39 bases in frame from base 1. These data are taken from a study of tissue T cells after allogeneic stem cell transplantation (dated by TCRdb to between 2021 and 2024). With regard to the full study: The study profiled TCR beta repertoires across many tissues from research autopsies of patients with and without GVHD, plus mouse models of GVHD. The human arm was a prospective observational study without blinding or randomization. General study outcomes and caveats: Within patients, how anatomically similar the tissues were was a key factor in shaping TCR repertoire composition, regardless of disease or transplant status. Few T cell clones were found to be shared across patients, but shared repertoire signatures across patients were revealed in a tissue-specific fashion by motif-based clustering. Which tissue TCRs were alloreactive or antigen-specific was not determined in the study, and some clones might have been persisting host cells. Sampling depth was acknowledged as a limitation, and the patient cohort was both small and clinically heterogeneous. Blood and spleen T cells captured only a limited portion of the TCR repertoire detected in tissues, in both patients and mice.

The library was obtained by the immunoSEQ multiplex PCR assay. TCRbeta CDR3 sequencing was done by Adaptive Biotechnologies at survey depth, reporting CDR3 sequences, V/J genes, productive frequency and template counts. Amplification of TCR beta CDR3 regions started from genomic DNA instead of RNA. The original pipeline was this. Jensen-Shannon divergence was used to quantify pairwise repertoire overlap between tissues, with a value of 1 indicating complete divergence and a value of 0 indicating identical repertoires. Tissues were clustered by single-linkage agglomerative hierarchical clustering of pairwise JSD values, and the clustering results were displayed as dendrograms. GLIPH2 was applied to all patient samples using simulation_depth 1000, kmer_min_depth 3, and cdr3_length_cutoff 8, and only groups with more than two unique CDR3s were retained. A standardized tissue-overlap score extrapolated Jaccard GLIPH-group overlap across patients to a standard repertoire size of 1000 clones. To look at how diversity was associated with clinical or experimental variables, linear mixed-effect models were used, with tissue treated as a fixed effect and individual treated as a random effect. TCRdb mirrors the immuneACCESS table, restricted to in-frame sequences. Some clones are absent from its copies; in checked studies, under half trace to an unresolved V gene, and the reason for the others is unknown. V and J calls and clone size are as listed in that table; D and trimming were resolved from the DNA. Recorded for this sample are tens of thousands of clones; around 69% of them occurred a single time. Jointly, the top ten make up 0.7% of the sample.

This receptor was identified in a pool of C57BL/6 mice in good health. Recombination connected TRBV13-1 to TRBJ2-7, and 8 junctional nucleotides match TRBD2. Sequenced: sorted cells pooled from one or two spleens. This receptor carries the CDR3 CASSETGASYEQYF. The CDR3 bases that were read are TGTGCCAGCAGTGAGACTGGGGCCTCCTATGAACAGTAC.